Given below is one TCR beta chain in context. At one end the junction does not follow the germline gene, possibly because of a read error. Germline V gene data show CDR1 as SGHNT and CDR2 as YENEEA. The CDR3 consists of 13 residues. The data derive from a study of blood T cell repertoires in COVID-19. The overall study: From T cells, B-cell-depleted T cells, or PBMCs came the material, which was cDNA or gDNA.

Sequencing was performed with immunoSEQ multiplex PCR; in TCRdb, only in-frame clones are kept and a portion is missing. The sample has fewer than 200,000 clones; roughly 80% are singletons. The chain uses TRBV11-3 and TRBJ2-3; 7 nucleotides agree with TRBD2. The sequence came from a woman between 65 and 79 years old with acute or convalescent COVID-19. Sequencing input: peripheral blood. CDR3 bases: TGTGCCAGCAGTTTAGGGAGGGCAGATACGCAGTATTTT. Amino acids: CASSLGRADTQYF.